Listed here is a single TCR beta chain. Its antigen target is currently unknown. There are no base qualities to consult, and no much larger clone falls within one base. Using the deep immunoSEQ assay, TCR CDR3 regions were amplified from genomic DNA by multiplex PCR. Extracted genomic DNA from each cell subset was distributed evenly across all wells of several immunoSEQ 96-well plates, and each plate was treated as a replicate. Each replicate PCR for sorted subsets received around 0.2 ug genomic DNA, equal to tens of thousands of T cell genomes. Purified libraries were measured with a Qubit 3.0 fluorometer, size-checked on a Bioanalyzer 2100, and measured again with the KAPA Library Quantification kit. Each immunoSEQ 96-well plate was sequenced on its own single-read 150-cycle Illumina NextSeq 550 flow cell. As for the authors' bioinformatics: Because only junctional sequences without quality scores were contained in the immunoSEQ output, filtering matching that applied to full-length reads could not be performed. To assign V/J genes and CDR3, sequences were annotated against IMGT germline references using PyIR, a Python wrapper for IgBLAST v1.9. Reads were removed for weak V/J assignments (E-value above 1e-6), missing CDR3, stop codons, out-of-frame junctions, or ambiguous translated residues. V3J clonotypes were defined as sequences sharing an identical inferred V gene, J gene, and CDR3 amino acid sequence. To compute the percentage overlap between repertoires, the number of shared unique clonotypes was divided by the size of the smaller repertoire. Three approaches were used to assess repertoire richness: RTK rarefaction, the Chao1 estimator, and Recon v2.1 estimates of unobserved clonotypes. OLGA was used to compute generation probabilities for all TCRbeta clonotypes that the gDNA method yielded from a handful of donors. TCRdb's version of the immuneACCESS table is confined to in-frame rearrangements and falls short of the full clone set. An unresolved V gene accounts for under half of the shortfall where checked; the remainder is of unknown origin. The DNA was the basis for D and trimming; V, J and clone size are from that table. The sample records more than 2,000,000 clones, 90% to 95% of which are singletons. 0.35% to 0.5% of the sample belongs to the ten largest clones.

According to the germline V gene (reference sequence), CDR1 reads MNHEY and CDR2 reads SMNVEV. The CDR3 goes from the cysteine to the phenylalanine over 15 residues. The CDR3 DNA has 45 bases and is translated from base 1. For this chain, trimming is 5 bases at the V end and 2 bases at the J end, and the number of junction bases without a gene match is 5. These data are taken from a study of shared clonotypes between healthy human individuals (TCRdb year 2020). About the investigation overall: The cohort included three men and a couple of women between 18 and 49 years of age. For each donor, CD4 naive and CD4 memory were each given three plates, CD8 naive was given two plates, and CD8 memory was given one plate. To estimate repertoire size and how much clonotypes are shared between individuals, the study performed deep sequencing of blood TCR repertoires from a few healthy adults. To increase sequencing depth and limit assay-specific biases, TCR repertoire library preparation and sequencing were carried out by different laboratories using diverse techniques. Between about 0.85 and 10 billion PBMCs per donor were obtained by leukapheresis.

The investigation overall reported the following: Sampling was restricted to blood, and TCR repertoires in tissues likely differ from the TCR repertoires found in blood. Naive subsets generally had larger estimated clonotype richness than memory subsets did. About 4.5% of naive CD4, 3.5% of naive CD8, 2.3% of memory CD4, and about 0.4% of memory CD8 clonotypes were shared across a few donors. Compared with non-shared clonotypes, clonotypes shared by all four sorted-subset donors had higher generation probabilities. Pairwise subsampling led to the expectation that sequencing depth would affect the degree of clonotype sharing among donors. Even with the large sequencing depth, rarefaction of the sorted-subset datasets indicated that sequencing was incomplete. Because the study included a small number of donors, the genetic and exposure-history diversity represented was limited.

The donors were healthy, HIV-negative adults with no recently reported acute infections or vaccinations. Every donor was a Caucasian adult residing in Nashville, Tennessee, USA. CD4+ T cells were enriched by magnetic negative selection; naive cells were then positively selected on CD45RA, and the negative fraction formed the memory subset. Blood was collected by leukapheresis, and PBMCs were isolated by Ficoll-Histopaque density gradient centrifugation and then cryopreserved in liquid nitrogen vapor phase. Purity and quantity of every magnetically sorted T cell population were checked by analytical flow cytometry. Genomic DNA was isolated from each sorted fraction and quantified by UV absorbance on a Nanodrop 2000c.

The sequence links TRBV27 to TRBJ2-1; 8 nucleotides in the junction match TRBD2. The sequencing input was naive CD4+ T cells from PBMCs. The cell subset or site label for this specimen denotes: CD45RA+ positively selected. This sequence originates from a man between 18 and 29 years old in good health. Some clones in this sample may be carry-over from other donors' samples. Here the CDR3 is given as CASSPREGAYNEQFF. The DNA reads TGTGCCAGCAGTCCCCGGGAGGGGGCCTACAATGAGCAGTTCTTC.